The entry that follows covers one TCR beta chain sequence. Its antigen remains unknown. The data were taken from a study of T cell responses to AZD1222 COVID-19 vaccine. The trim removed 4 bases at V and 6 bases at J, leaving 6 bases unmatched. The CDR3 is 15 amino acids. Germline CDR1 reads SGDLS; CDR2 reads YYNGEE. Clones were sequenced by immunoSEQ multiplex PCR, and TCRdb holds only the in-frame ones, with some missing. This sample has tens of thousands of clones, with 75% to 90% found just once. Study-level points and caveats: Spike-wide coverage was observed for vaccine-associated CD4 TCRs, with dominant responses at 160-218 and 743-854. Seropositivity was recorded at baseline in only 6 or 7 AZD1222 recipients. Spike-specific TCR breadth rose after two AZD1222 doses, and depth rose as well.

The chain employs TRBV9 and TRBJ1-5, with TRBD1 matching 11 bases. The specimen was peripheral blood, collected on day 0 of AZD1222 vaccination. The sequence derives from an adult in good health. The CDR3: CASSSGQGALQPQHF. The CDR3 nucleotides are TGTGCCAGCAGCAGCGGACAGGGGGCTCTTCAGCCCCAGCATTTT. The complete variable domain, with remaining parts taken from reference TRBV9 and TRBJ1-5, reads DSGVTQTPKHLITATGQRVTLRCSPRSGDLSVYWYQQSLDQGLQFLIQYYNGEERAKGNILERFSAQQFPDLHSELNLSSLELGDSALYFCASSSGQGALQPQHFGDGTRLSIL.